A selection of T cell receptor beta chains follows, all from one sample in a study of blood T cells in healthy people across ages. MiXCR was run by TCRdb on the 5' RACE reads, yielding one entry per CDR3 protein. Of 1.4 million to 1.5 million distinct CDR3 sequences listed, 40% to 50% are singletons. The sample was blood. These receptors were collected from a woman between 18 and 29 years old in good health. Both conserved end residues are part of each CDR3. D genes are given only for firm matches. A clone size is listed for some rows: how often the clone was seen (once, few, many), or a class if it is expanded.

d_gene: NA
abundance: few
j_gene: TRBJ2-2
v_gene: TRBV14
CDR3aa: CASSQNRATGELFF
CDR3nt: TGTGCCAGCAGCCAAAACAGGGCCACCGGGGAGCTGTTTTTT

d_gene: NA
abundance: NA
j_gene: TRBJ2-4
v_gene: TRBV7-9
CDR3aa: CASSLEGLTEQYF
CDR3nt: TGTGCCAGCAGCCTAGAGGGACTCACTGAGCAGTACTTC

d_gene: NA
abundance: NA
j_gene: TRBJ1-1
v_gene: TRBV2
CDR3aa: CASSEPRGNTEAFF
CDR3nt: TGTGCCAGCAGTGAACCCCGGGGGAACACTGAAGCTTTCTTT

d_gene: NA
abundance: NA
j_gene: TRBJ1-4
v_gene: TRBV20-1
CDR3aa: CSARDRSRTLLEKLFF
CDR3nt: TGCAGTGCTAGAGATCGGTCTCGGACACTCCTTGAAAAACTGTTTTTT

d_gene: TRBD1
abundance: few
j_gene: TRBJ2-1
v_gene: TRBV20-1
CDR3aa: CSASEDRASSYNEQFF
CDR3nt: TGCAGTGCTAGCGAGGACAGGGCGAGCTCCTACAATGAGCAGTTCTTC

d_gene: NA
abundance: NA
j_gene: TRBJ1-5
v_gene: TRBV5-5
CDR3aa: CASSPGSGQPQHF
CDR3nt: TGTGCCAGCAGCCCAGGTTCGGGGCAGCCCCAGCATTTT

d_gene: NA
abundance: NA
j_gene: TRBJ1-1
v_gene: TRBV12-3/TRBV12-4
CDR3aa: CANTPGPMGPNTEAFF
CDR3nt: TGTGCCAACACCCCGGGGCCCATGGGACCGAACACTGAAGCTTTCTTT

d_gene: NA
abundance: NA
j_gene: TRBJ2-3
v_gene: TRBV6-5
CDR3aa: CASSSRGASDTQYF
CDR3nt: TGTGCCAGCAGTAGCCGGGGGGCCTCAGATACGCAGTATTTT

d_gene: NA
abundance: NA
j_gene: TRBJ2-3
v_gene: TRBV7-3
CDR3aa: CASSFKTNTDTQYF
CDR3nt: TGTGCCAGCAGCTTTAAGACTAACACAGATACGCAGTATTTT

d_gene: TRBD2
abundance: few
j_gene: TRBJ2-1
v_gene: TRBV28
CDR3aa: CASSSGGGGANEQFF
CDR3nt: TGTGCCAGCAGTAGCGGGGGCGGGGGGGCAAATGAGCAGTTCTTC

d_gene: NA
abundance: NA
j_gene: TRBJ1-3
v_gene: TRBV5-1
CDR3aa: CASRRDTSSGNTIYF
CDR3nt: TGCGCCAGCAGGCGGGACACGAGCTCTGGAAACACCATATATTTT

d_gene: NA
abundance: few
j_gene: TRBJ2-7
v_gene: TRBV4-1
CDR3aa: CASSQEGGIDEQYF
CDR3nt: TGCGCCAGCAGCCAAGAGGGCGGGATAGATGAGCAGTACTTC

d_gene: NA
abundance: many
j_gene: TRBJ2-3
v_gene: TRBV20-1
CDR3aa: CSARSATGDWQYF
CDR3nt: TGCAGTGCTAGGTCTGCGACCGGGGATTGGCAGTATTTT

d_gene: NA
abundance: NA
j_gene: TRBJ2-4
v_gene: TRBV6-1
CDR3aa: CASKSGRGNIQYF
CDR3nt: TGTGCCAGCAAGTCGGGAAGGGGAAACATTCAGTACTTC

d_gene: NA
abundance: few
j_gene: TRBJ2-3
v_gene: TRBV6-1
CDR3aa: CASSEVKGGKTDTQYF
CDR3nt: TGTGCCAGCAGTGAAGTCAAGGGGGGTAAGACAGATACGCAGTATTTT

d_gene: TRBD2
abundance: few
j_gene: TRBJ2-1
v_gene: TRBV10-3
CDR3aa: CAISDAPGLAIGLGEQFF
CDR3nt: TGTGCCATCAGTGACGCGCCGGGACTAGCAATCGGACTGGGTGAGCAGTTCTTC

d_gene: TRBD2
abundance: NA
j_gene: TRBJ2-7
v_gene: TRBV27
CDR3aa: CASSQASGRSYEQYF
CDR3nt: TGTGCCAGCAGCCAAGCTAGCGGGCGCTCCTACGAGCAGTACTTC

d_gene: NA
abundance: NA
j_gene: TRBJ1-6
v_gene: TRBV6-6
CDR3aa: CASSREGRSPLHF
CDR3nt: TGTGCCAGCAGTCGAGAAGGTCGTTCACCCCTCCACTTT

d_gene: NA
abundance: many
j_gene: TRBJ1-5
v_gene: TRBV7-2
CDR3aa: CASTRDSNQPQHF
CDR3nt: TGTGCCAGCACCCGAGATAGCAATCAGCCCCAGCATTTT

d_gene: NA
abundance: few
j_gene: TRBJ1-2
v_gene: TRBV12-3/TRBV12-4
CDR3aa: CASTATQVPLIKQGYTF
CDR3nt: TGTGCCAGCACCGCCACCCAGGTCCCTTTAATCAAACAAGGCTACACCTTC

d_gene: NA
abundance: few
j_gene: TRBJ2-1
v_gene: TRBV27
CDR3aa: CASSVSVGEQFF
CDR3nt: TGTGCCAGCAGCGTATCCGTCGGGGAGCAGTTCTTC

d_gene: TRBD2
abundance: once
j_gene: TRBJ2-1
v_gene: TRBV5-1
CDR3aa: CASSPLAGVNQPQFF
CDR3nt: TGCGCCAGCAGCCCTCTAGCGGGGGTCAACCAACCGCAGTTCTTC

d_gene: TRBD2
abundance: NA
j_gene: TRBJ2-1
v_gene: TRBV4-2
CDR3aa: CASSQGTSAVYNEQFF
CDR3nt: TGTGCCAGCAGCCAGGGAACTAGCGCTGTCTACAATGAGCAGTTCTTC

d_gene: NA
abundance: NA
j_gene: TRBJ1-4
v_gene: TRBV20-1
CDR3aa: CSASGAAATNEKLFF
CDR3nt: TGCAGTGCTAGTGGGGCAGCCGCAACTAATGAAAAACTGTTTTTT

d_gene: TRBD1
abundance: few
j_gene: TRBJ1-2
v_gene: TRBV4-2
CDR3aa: CASSKDRGRRGDGYTF
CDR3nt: TGTGCCAGCAGCAAGGACAGGGGCCGGAGAGGGGATGGCTACACCTTC

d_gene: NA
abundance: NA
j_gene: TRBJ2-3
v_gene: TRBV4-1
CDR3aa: CASSQGGQPLTDTQYF
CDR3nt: TGCGCCAGCAGCCAAGGGGGACAACCTCTCACAGATACGCAGTATTTT

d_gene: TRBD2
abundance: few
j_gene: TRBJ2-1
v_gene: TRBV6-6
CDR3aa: CASSRPRLEAGVNEQFF
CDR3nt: TGTGCCAGCAGCCGCCCCCGGTTGGAGGCGGGAGTGAATGAGCAGTTCTTC

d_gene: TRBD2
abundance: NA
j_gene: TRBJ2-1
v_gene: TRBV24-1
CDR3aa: CATSDPGTSGGVYNEQFF
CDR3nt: TGTGCCACCAGTGATCCCGGGACTAGCGGGGGAGTATACAATGAGCAGTTCTTC

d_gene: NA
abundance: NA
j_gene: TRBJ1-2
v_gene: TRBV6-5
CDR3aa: CASKLGRGEGGYTF
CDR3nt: TGTGCCAGCAAACTGGGTCGAGGGGAGGGTGGCTACACCTTC

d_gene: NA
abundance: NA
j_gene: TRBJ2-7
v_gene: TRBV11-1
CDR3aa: CASSATDLSSYEQYF
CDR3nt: TGTGCCAGCAGCGCGACGGATCTTAGCTCCTACGAGCAGTACTTC

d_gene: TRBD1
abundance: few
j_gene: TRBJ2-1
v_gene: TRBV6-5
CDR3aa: CAVPGQVTEEQFF
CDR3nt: TGTGCCGTACCGGGACAGGTTACTGAAGAGCAGTTCTTC

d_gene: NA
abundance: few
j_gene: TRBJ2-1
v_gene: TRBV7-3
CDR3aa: CASSLNGGAGSNEQFF
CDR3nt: TGTGCCAGCAGCTTAAACGGCGGGGCTGGGTCCAATGAGCAGTTCTTC

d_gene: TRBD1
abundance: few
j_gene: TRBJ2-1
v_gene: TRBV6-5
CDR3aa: CASRDDRGIYNEQFF
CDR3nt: TGTGCCAGCAGGGACGACAGGGGTATCTACAATGAGCAGTTCTTC

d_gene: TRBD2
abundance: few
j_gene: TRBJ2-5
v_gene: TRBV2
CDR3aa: CASRSSGGAFQETQYF
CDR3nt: TGTGCCAGCAGGAGTAGCGGGGGAGCCTTCCAAGAGACCCAGTACTTC

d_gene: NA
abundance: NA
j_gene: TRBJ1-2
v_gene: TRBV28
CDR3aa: CASSLGAGLYVYTF
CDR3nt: TGTGCCAGCAGTTTGGGGGCCGGGCTCTATGTCTACACCTTC

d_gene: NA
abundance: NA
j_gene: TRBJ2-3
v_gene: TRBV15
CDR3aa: CATSRDVDVSTDTQYF
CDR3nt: TGTGCCACCAGCAGAGATGTGGACGTAAGCACAGATACGCAGTATTTT

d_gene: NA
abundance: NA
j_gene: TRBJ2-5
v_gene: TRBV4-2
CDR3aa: CASSRPGDAIQQYF
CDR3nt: TGTGCCAGCAGCAGACCGGGAGATGCCATCCAGCAGTACTTC

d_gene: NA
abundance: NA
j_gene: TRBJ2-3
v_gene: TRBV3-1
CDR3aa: CASSHWGGALGTDTQYF
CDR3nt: TGTGCCAGCAGCCATTGGGGGGGGGCCTTGGGTACAGATACGCAGTATTTT

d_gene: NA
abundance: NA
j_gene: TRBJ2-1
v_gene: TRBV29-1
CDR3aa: CSVVRRGEQFF
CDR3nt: TGCAGCGTTGTAAGGCGCGGTGAGCAGTTCTTC

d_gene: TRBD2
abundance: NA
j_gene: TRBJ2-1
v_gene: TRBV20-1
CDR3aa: CSGSGGRGSDEQFF
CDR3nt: TGCAGTGGTTCGGGCGGGAGGGGTAGCGATGAGCAGTTCTTC

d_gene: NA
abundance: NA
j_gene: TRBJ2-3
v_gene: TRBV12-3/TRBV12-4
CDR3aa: CASTSRGGGVSDTQYF
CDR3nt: TGTGCCAGCACCTCGCGGGGAGGGGGCGTCTCAGATACGCAGTATTTT

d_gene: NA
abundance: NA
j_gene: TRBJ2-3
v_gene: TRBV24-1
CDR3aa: CATSVERHSPSTDTQYF
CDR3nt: TGTGCCACCAGTGTAGAGCGTCACTCTCCTAGCACAGATACGCAGTATTTT

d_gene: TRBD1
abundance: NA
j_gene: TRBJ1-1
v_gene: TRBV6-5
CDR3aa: CASSYSGQGLGNTEAFF
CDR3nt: TGTGCCAGCAGTTATAGTGGACAGGGTTTGGGGAACACTGAAGCTTTCTTT

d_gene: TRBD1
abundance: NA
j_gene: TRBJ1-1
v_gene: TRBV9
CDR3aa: CAGSADRGTEAFF
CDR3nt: TGTGCCGGCAGCGCCGACAGGGGCACTGAAGCTTTCTTT

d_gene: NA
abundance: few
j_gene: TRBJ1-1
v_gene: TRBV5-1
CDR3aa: CASSLSGSTRTEAFF
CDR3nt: TGCGCCAGCAGCTTAAGTGGGTCGACGAGGACTGAAGCTTTCTTT